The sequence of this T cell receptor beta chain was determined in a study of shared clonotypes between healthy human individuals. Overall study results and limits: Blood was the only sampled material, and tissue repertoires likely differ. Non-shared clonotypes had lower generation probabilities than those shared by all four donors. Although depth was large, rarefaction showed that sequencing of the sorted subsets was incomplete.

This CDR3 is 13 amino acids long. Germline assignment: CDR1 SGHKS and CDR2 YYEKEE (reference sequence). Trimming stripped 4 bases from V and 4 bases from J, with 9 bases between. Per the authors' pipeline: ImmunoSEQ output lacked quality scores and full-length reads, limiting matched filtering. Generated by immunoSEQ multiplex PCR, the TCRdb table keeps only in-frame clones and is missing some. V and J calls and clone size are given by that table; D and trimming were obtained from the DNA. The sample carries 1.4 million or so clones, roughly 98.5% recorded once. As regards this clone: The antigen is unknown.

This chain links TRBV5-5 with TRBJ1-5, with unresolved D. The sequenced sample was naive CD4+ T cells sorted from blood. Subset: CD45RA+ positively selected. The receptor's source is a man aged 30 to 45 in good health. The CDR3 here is CASSPHPNQPQHF. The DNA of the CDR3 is TGTGCCAGCAGCCCCCACCCTAATCAGCCCCAGCATTTT.